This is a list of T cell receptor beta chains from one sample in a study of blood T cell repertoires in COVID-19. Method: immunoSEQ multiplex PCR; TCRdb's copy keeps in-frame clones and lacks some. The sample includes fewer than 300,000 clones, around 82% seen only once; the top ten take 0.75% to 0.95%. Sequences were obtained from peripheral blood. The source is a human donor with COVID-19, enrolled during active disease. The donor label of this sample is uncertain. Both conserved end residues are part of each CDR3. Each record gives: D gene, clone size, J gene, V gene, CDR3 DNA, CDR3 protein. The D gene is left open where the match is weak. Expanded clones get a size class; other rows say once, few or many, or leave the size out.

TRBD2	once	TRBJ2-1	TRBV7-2	TGTGCCAGCAGCTTAGAAGGTTTTAGCGGGGGTACGCGGTTCTTC	CASSLEGFSGGTRFF
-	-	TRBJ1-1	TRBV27	TGTGCCAGCAGCTTCCAATCTGGGGCGGCCACTGAAGCTTTCTTT	CASSFQSGAATEAFF
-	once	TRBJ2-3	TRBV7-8	TGTGCCAGCAGCTCTGAGGCGGTAGGCACAGATACGCAGTATTTT	CASSSEAVGTDTQYF
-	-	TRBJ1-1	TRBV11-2	TGTGCCAGCAGCTTCCAGGGGAACACTGAAGCTTTCTTT	CASSFQGNTEAFF
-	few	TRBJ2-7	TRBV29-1	TGCAGCGTTGAGGCGGGATCGACCTCCTACGAGCAGTACTTC	CSVEAGSTSYEQYF
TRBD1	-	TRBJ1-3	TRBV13	TGTGCCAGCAGCCTACAGGGGTCCTCTGGAAACACCATATATTTT	CASSLQGSSGNTIYF
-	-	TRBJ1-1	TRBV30	TGTGCCTGGAGTAATCGGGGGGCGTGGACTGAAGCTTTCTTT	CAWSNRGAWTEAFF
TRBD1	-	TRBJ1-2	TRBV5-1	TGCGCCAGCAGCTTAAGTGAGGGGGCCAAGTCGTTTAACTATGGCTACACCTTC	CASSLSEGAKSFNYGYTF
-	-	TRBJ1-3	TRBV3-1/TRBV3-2	TGTGCCAGCAGCCAAGAGGGGACTTCTGGAAACACCATATATTTT	CASSQEGTSGNTIYF
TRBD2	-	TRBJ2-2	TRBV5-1	TGCGCCAGCAGCGGGGGAAGCGGGGTCAACACCGGGGAGCTGTTTTTT	CASSGGSGVNTGELFF
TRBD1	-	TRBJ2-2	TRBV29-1	TGCAGCGCCCCGGGACAGGCTAACGGGGAGCTGTTTTTT	CSAPGQANGELFF
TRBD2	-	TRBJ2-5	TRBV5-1	TGCGCCAGCAGCTTGGCCACGGGGGGAGAGGGTGAGACCCAGTACTTC	CASSLATGGEGETQYF
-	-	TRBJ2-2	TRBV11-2	TGTGCCAGCAGCTTAGCGAGCCATAACACCGGGGAGCTGTTTTTT	CASSLASHNTGELFF
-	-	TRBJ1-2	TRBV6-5	TGTGCCAGCAGCTTTTCAGAGGGGGACTATGGCTACACCTTC	CASSFSEGDYGYTF
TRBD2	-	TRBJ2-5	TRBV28	TGTGCCAGCAGCCCAAGACTAGCGGCCAACCAAGAGACCCAGTACTTC	CASSPRLAANQETQYF
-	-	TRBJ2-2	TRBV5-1	TGCGCCAGCAGCTTCATGCCAGGGAACACCGGGGAGCTGTTTTTT	CASSFMPGNTGELFF
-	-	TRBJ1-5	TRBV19	TGTGCCAGTAGTATAGCGGGCAATCAGCCCCAGCATTTT	CASSIAGNQPQHF
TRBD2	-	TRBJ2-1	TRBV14	TGTGCCAGCAGCCCCCTGTCGGGAGGGAGAAATGAGCAGTTCTTC	CASSPLSGGRNEQFF
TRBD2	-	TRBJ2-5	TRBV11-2	TGTGCCAGCAGCTCAAGCGGGAAGGTAGAGACCCAGTACTTC	CASSSSGKVETQYF
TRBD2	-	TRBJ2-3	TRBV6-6	TGTGCCAGCAGTTACGTGACTAGCGGGAGAGCGGATACGCAGTATTTT	CASSYVTSGRADTQYF
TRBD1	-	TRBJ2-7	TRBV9	TGTGCCAGCAGCCCCCCCGGACAGGGCTCCGAGCAGTACTTC	CASSPPGQGSEQYF
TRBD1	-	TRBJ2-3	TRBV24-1	TGTGCCACCAGTGACACGACAGGGGCGGCAGATACGCAGTATTTT	CATSDTTGAADTQYF
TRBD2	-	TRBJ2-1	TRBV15	TGTGCCACCAGCAGATCGGGACTAGCGGGAGTTGACGATGAGCAGTTCTTC	CATSRSGLAGVDDEQFF
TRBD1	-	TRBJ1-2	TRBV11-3	TGTGCCAGCAGCTTAGACCGTCCCGGGACAGGAAACTATGGCTACACCTTC	CASSLDRPGTGNYGYTF
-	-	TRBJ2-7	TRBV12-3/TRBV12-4	TGTGCCAGCAGCCAGGGGACCCACGAGCAGTACTTC	CASSQGTHEQYF
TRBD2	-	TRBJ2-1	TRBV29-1	TGCAGCGTTGGAAGCACTAGCGCACATAACAATGAGCAGTTCTTC	CSVGSTSAHNNEQFF
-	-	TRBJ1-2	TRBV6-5	TGTGCCAGCAGTCGGAGGGGGGGTGACTATGGCTACACCTTC	CASSRRGGDYGYTF
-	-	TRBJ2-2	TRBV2	TGTGCCAGCAGTGAGTTACAGGGTGACACCGGGGAGCTGTTTTTT	CASSELQGDTGELFF
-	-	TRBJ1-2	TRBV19	TGTGCCAGTAGTTGGACACTAAACTATGGCTACACCTTC	CASSWTLNYGYTF
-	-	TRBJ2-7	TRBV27	TGTGCCAGCAGGACAAGTCTGGACGAGCAGTACTTC	CASRTSLDEQYF
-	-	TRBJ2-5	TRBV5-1	TGCGCCAGCAGCGAGTTCAATACTAGGGAAGAGACCCAGTACTTC	CASSEFNTREETQYF
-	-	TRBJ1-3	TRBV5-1	TGCGCCAGCTCATACACGAACTCTGGAAACACCATATATTTT	CASSYTNSGNTIYF
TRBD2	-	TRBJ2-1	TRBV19	TGTGCCAGTAGTTCCGGACTAGCGGAATACAATGAGCAGTTCTTC	CASSSGLAEYNEQFF
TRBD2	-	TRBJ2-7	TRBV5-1	TGCGCCAGCAGCAATCGGGGGGACTCCTACGAGCAGTACTTC	CASSNRGDSYEQYF
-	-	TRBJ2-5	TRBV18	TGTGCCAGCTCACCATACGCGGCGTCGGTTGGGGGGACTCAAGAGACCCAGTACTTC	CASSPYAASVGGTQETQYF